The clone carrying this T cell receptor beta chain was seen a single time. The data derive from a study of blood T cell repertoires in COVID-19. Study overall: Sources were T cells, B-cell-depleted T cells, or PBMCs; the material itself was cDNA or gDNA.

The germline CDR1 and CDR2 sequences are SEHNR and FQNEAQ (reference sequence). The V end lost 3 bases, the J end lost 2 bases, and 7 bases lay between the germline ends. CDR3 length: 13 amino acids. Living in 24 US areas, the participants were between roughly 18 and 89 years of age. The repertoire was sequenced with immunoSEQ multiplex PCR; TCRdb's copy has only in-frame clones and lacks some. The sample records roughly 250,000 clones, about 85% being singletons. The chain recombines TRBV7-9 with TRBJ1-2; D gene uncertain. Specimen: PBMCs or T cells enriched from blood (not recorded which). The sequence was obtained from a woman aged 45-60 years who had recovered from COVID-19. The CDR3: CASSFGENYGYTF. The CDR3 DNA sequence: TGTGCCAGCAGCTTTGGGGAGAACTATGGCTACACCTTC.